What follows describes a single T cell receptor (beta chain). The sample originates from a study of blood T cell repertoires in COVID-19. About the research overall: T cells, B-cell-depleted T cells, or PBMCs provided the cDNA or gDNA that served as material.

The germline V gene encodes CDR1 GTSNPN and CDR2 SVGIG (reference sequence). V was pared by 6 bases and J by 7 bases, with 9 bases of the junction left unmatched. The CDR3 consists of 13 residues. Produced via immunoSEQ multiplex PCR; TCRdb's table is partial and in-frame only. The top ten clones hold around 13% of a sample with about 100,000 clones, approximately 81% of them seen once. The receptor comes from a human donor in a cohort sampled during active COVID-19. The sample was peripheral blood. This sequence joins TRBV30 and TRBJ1-2, with 9 bases aligning to TRBD1. The CDR3 loop is CACQGQGGIGYTF. CDR3 DNA sequence: TGTGCCTGCCAGGGACAGGGAGGGATTGGCTACACCTTC.